This entry features one TCR beta chain sequence. These data come from a study of response to subunit inactivated influenza vaccine. The V and J ends lost 5 bases and 5 bases respectively, with 10 bases between them. The germline gives CDR1 MNHNY, CDR2 SVGAGI (reference sequence). There are 13 residues in the CDR3. Each CDR3 protein gets one entry after TCRdb re-called the RT-PCR reads with MiXCR. The sample has about 540,000 distinct CDR3 sequences, roughly a quarter seen once. This sample was also put to use in a study of T cells expressing NK-cell markers. This second report adds: Scientists made TCR beta cDNA using 5'RACE template switching with UMIs.

The sequence derives from a man in his forties or fifties who received an inactivated influenza vaccine. The V and J genes are TRBV6-6 and TRBJ2-1; D may correspond to TRBD1 or TRBD2 (5 bases each). Specimen: CD4+ T cells sorted from PBMCs, collected roughly 12 days after vaccination. The chain's CDR3 is CASSTRGNNEQFF. The CDR3 bases are TGTGCCAGCAGTACTCGGGGCAACAATGAGCAGTTCTTC.